This record covers a single T cell receptor beta chain. Repertoires were generated with immunoSEQ multiplex PCR, while TCRdb's copy carries only in-frame clones and drops some. The table includes approximately 20,000 clones, around 97% detected once. In germline, CDR1 is MNHEY, CDR2 SVGAGI. The CDR3 totals 14 residues. V shed 7 bases and J shed 1 base, with 13 bases lying between them. This sample was taken from a study of T cells in tuberculosis. V usage is TRBV6-5 and J usage is TRBJ1-1; TRBD1 might be the D (6 bases). The specimen sequenced was PBMCs. The sequence derives from a donor aged 10-29 years with latent tuberculosis or without tuberculosis infection. CDR3 region: CASKGRGWNTEAFF. Here the CDR3 DNA reads TGTGCCAGCAAGGGGAGGGGGTGGAACACTGAAGCTTTCTTT.